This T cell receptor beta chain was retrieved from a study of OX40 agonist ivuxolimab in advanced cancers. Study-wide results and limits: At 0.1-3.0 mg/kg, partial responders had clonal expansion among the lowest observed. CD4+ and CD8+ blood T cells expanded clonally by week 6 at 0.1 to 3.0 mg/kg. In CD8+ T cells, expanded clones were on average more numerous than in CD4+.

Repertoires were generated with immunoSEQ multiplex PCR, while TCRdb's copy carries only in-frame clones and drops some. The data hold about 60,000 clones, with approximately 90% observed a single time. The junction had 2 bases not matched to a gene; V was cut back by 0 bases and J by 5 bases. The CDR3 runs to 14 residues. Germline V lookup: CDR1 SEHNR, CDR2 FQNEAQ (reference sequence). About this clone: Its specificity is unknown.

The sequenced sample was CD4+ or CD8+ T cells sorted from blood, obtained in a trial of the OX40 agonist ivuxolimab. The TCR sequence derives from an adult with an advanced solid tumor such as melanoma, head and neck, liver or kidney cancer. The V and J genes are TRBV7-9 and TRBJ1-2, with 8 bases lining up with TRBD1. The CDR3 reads CASSLAGDRYGYTF. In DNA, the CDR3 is TGTGCCAGCAGCTTAGCCGGGGACAGGTATGGCTACACCTTC.